The 18 T cell receptor beta chains below all came from one sample that was sequenced in a study of blood T cell repertoires in COVID-19. The data were produced by immunoSEQ multiplex PCR, yet TCRdb's version contains in-frame clones alone and is incomplete. The sample shows 150,000 to 200,000 clones, 70% to 85% of them seen only once. Sequencing was done on a sample of peripheral blood. All receptors derive from a woman aged 80 or older with acute or convalescent COVID-19.

The J gene is TRBJ2-1, the V gene TRBV25-1, with 15 bases fitting TRBD2. Trimming at V came to 3 bases and at J to 12 bases, leaving 6 bases not matched to a gene. CDR1 and CDR2 (germline): MGHDK, SYGVNS. The CDR3 sequence is 15 residues long. The CDR3: CASSDRTSGRARQFF. As DNA, the CDR3 is TGTGCCAGCAGTGACCGGACTAGCGGGAGGGCGCGGCAGTTCTTC.

The genes are TRBV7-9 and TRBJ1-2, with TRBD1 as a possible D gene (6 bases). CDR1 is SEHNR and CDR2 is FQNEAQ in the germline V gene (reference sequence). V dropped 4 bases and J dropped 5 bases, with 8 bases sitting between them. The CDR3 extends over 12 amino acids. The CDR3 protein is CASSSTGYGYTF. The CDR3, as DNA: TGTGCCAGCAGCTCCACAGGGTATGGCTACACCTTC.

This sequence joins TRBV11-2 and TRBJ1-4, with D perhaps TRBD1 (5 bases). Germline V gives CDR1 SGHAT, CDR2 FQNNGV. The CDR3 runs to 14 residues. Trimming pared 3 bases from V and 7 bases from J, leaving 12 bases between. This CDR3 is CASSFQSRGEKLFF. The CDR3 nucleotides read TGTGCCAGCAGCTTTCAATCAAGGGGTGAAAAACTGTTTTTT.

The rearrangement links TRBV28 to TRBJ2-5, with 8 bases identical to TRBD2. This CDR3 region has 15 residues. The germline V gene encodes CDR1 MDHEN and CDR2 SYDVKM. Trimming took 6 bases from V and 3 from J; bases not matched to a gene: 9. The CDR3 region is CASSPGGRREETQYF. The CDR3 nucleotides are TGTGCCAGCAGCCCGGGAGGGAGGAGAGAAGAGACCCAGTACTTC.

The chain employs TRBV29-1 and TRBJ1-2; D not certain. V was cut by 3 bases and J by 4 bases, with 6 bases left in between. The CDR3 has 11 residues. The germline V gene encodes CDR1 SQVTM and CDR2 ANQGSEA. The CDR3 DNA reads as TGCAGCGTTGACAGAACCTATGGCTACACCTTC. It codes for CSVDRTYGYTF.

V usage is TRBV9 and J usage is TRBJ2-7; 10 bases match TRBD2. V lost 4 bases to trimming and J lost 4 bases; unmatched junction nucleotides: 8. The CDR3 contains 15 residues. The germline CDR1 and CDR2 sequences are SGDLS and YYNGEE. CDR3 bases: TGTGCCAGCAGCCCAGGGGGGACTAGCGTGTACGAGCAGTACTTC. Translating it yields CASSPGGTSVYEQYF. Supplemented by reference TRBV9 and TRBJ2-7, the full variable domain reads DSGVTQTPKHLITATGQRVTLRCSPRSGDLSVYWYQQSLDQGLQFLIQYYNGEERAKGNILERFSAQQFPDLHSELNLSSLELGDSALYFCASSPGGTSVYEQYFGPGTRLTVT.

In this sample, this clone turned up a few times. V is TRBV3-1 (or the pseudogene TRBV3-2) and J is TRBJ1-1; D is possibly TRBD1 (6 bases). V was cut by 1 base and J by 0 bases, with 9 bases left in between. Germline CDR1 is LGHDT and CDR2 is YNNKEL (reference sequence). There are 15 residues in the CDR3. The chain's CDR3 is CASSQVGTLNTEAFF. The CDR3 coding sequence is TGTGCCAGCAGCCAAGTTGGGACACTGAACACTGAAGCTTTCTTT.

The DNA of the CDR3 is TGCGCCAGCAGCCGGGGCGGGACAGAGATCTACGAGCAGTACTTC. This encodes CASSRGGTEIYEQYF. The V call is TRBV5-1, the J call TRBJ2-7; possible D gene TRBD1, 7 bases. Germline assignment: CDR1 SGHRS and CDR2 YFSETQ. V was clipped by 4 bases and J by 3 bases, with 17 bases between them. This CDR3 has 15 amino acids.

This chain connects TRBV19 to TRBJ1-5; 8 bases are shared with TRBD1. Trimming took 5 bases from V and 0 from J; bases not matched to a gene: 3. The CDR3 contains 15 residues. Looked up from germline, CDR1 is LNHDA and CDR2 is SQIVND (reference sequence). CDR3 loop: CASSAGQASNQPQHF. Written as DNA, the CDR3 is TGTGCCAGTAGTGCGGGACAGGCTAGCAATCAGCCCCAGCATTTT.

The V and J genes are TRBV29-1 and TRBJ1-1, with D possibly TRBD1 on 5 matching bases. This CDR3 contains 13 residues. Germline assignment: CDR1 SQVTM and CDR2 ANQGSEA. Trimming cost V 4 bases and J 3 bases, with 12 bases left between them. The CDR3 DNA reads as TGCAGCGTTGGGGCAGCGGGGGACACTGAAGCTTTCTTT. Amino acid sequence: CSVGAAGDTEAFF. Combining the CDR3 with reference TRBV29-1 and TRBJ1-1 gives the whole variable domain SAVISQKPSRDICQRGTSLTIQCQVDSQVTMMFWYRQQPGQSLTLIATANQGSEATYESGFVIDKFPISRPNLTFSTLTVSNMSPEDSSIYLCSVGAAGDTEAFFGQGTRLTVV.

CDR3 amino acids: CASSLGHSLSGANVLTF. The CDR3, as DNA: TGTGCCAGCAGCTTGGGGCACAGCCTCTCTGGGGCCAACGTCCTGACTTTC. The chain is built from TRBV5-8 and TRBJ2-6; no definite D call. The CDR3 is made up of 17 amino acids. CDR1 SGHTS and CDR2 YDEGEE come from the germline V gene. The V end lost 0 bases, the J end lost 0 bases, and 10 bases lay between the germline ends.

The chain has TRBV29-1 and TRBJ1-1, with 7 nucleotides matching TRBD1. The CDR3 covers 14 residues. The V gene's germline CDR1 is SQVTM and CDR2 ANQGSEA. V lost 5 bases and J lost 1; bases outside the gene matches: 7. The chain's CDR3 is CSVRRGQQNTEAFF. For the CDR3, the DNA is TGCAGCGTTAGGAGGGGGCAGCAGAACACTGAAGCTTTCTTT.

This chain joins TRBV9 and TRBJ1-2; TRBD1 matches 7 bases. CDR3 length: 14 amino acids. Germline-derived CDR1 and CDR2 are SGDLS and YYNGEE. After removal of 0 bases from V and 9 bases from J, the junction contained 8 bases not matched to a gene. The CDR3 sequence: CASSVVGTGDRYTF. The CDR3 DNA sequence: TGTGCCAGCAGCGTAGTTGGTACAGGGGATCGCTACACCTTC.

The genes are TRBV28 and TRBJ1-5, with D tentatively TRBD1 (6 bases). Between the trimmed V and J ends, which lost 10 bases and 0 bases, there was a span of 13 bases. CDR1 is MDHEN, CDR2 SYDVKM, per germline. The CDR3 is 14 residues long. The CDR3 region is CATQDSDSNQPQHF. CDR3 in DNA: TGTGCCACACAGGACAGTGATAGCAATCAGCCCCAGCATTTT.

This clone was seen only a few times. The chain has TRBV2 and TRBJ1-1, with TRBD1 identical over 7 bases. The CDR3 contains 13 residues. CDR1 and CDR2 from the germline V gene are SNHLY and FYNNEI. The V gene end was trimmed by 6 bases and the J gene end by 1 base; junction bases not matched to a gene: 2. The CDR3 nucleotides read TGTGCCAGCAGGTGGGACAGGAACACTGAAGCTTTCTTT. Protein sequence: CASRWDRNTEAFF. Complete variable domain (other parts from reference TRBV2 and TRBJ1-1): EPEVTQTPSHQVTQMGQEVILRCVPISNHLYFYWYRQILGQKVEFLVSFYNNEISEKSEIFDDQFSVERPDGSNFTLKIRSTKLEDSAMYFCASRWDRNTEAFFGQGTRLTVV.

A few counts support this clone. This chain joins TRBV7-8 and TRBJ2-4; 11 nucleotides match TRBD2. This CDR3 has 17 residues. The trim removed 1 base at V and 1 base at J, leaving 3 bases unmatched. Germline assignment: CDR1 SGHVS and CDR2 FQNEAQ. The CDR3 reads CASSLGSSGRAKNIQYF. The CDR3, as DNA: TGTGCCAGCAGCTTAGGGTCTAGCGGGAGGGCCAAAAACATTCAGTACTTC. Full variable domain (outside the CDR3, taken from reference TRBV7-8 and TRBJ2-4): GAGVSQSPRYKVAKRGQDVALRCDPISGHVSLFWYQQALGQGPEFLTYFQNEAQLDKSGLPSDRFFAERPEGSVSTLKIQRTQQEDSAVYLCASSLGSSGRAKNIQYFGAGTRLSVL.

The DNA of the CDR3 is TGTGCCAGCGCCTCGGGACACAAGTTCGAGACAACTAATGAAAAACTGTTTTTT. This encodes CASASGHKFETTNEKLFF. The rearrangement links TRBV19 to TRBJ1-4, with D perhaps TRBD1 (6 bases). CDR3 size: 18 residues. Per germline, CDR1 LNHDA and CDR2 SQIVND (reference sequence). Trimming stripped 9 bases from V and 0 bases from J, with 23 bases between.

The V and J genes are TRBV6-5 and TRBJ2-1; D may be TRBD2 (5 bases). The CDR3 is 13 amino acids. CDR1 and CDR2 (germline): MNHEY, SVGAGI. V gave up 2 bases and J gave up 7 bases, with 9 bases separating them. CDR3 loop: CASSYGSRNEQFF. The DNA of the CDR3 is TGTGCCAGCAGTTACGGGAGTCGGAATGAGCAGTTCTTC.